Described below is a single T cell receptor (beta chain) sequence and its context. TCRdb's copy holds only in-frame clones and misses some; the assay was immunoSEQ multiplex PCR. The table includes around 76,000 clones, over 80% detected once. The data are from a study of blood T cell repertoires in COVID-19. Looking at the study overall: Italy, Spain and the United States were the sources of the convalescent and acute COVID-19 samples. T cells, B-cell-depleted T cells, or PBMCs supplied cDNA or gDNA.

Those enrolled in Seattle joined during active infection and were followed longitudinally afterward. The V end was cut by 5 bases, the J end by 7 bases, with 17 bases between. Germline-derived CDR1 and CDR2 are SGHAT and FQDESV (reference sequence). The CDR3 loop spans 15 amino acids. This sequence was found in a man in his forties or fifties with COVID-19, enrolled during active disease. The chain joins TRBV11-1 to TRBJ2-2; a weak D match, TRBD2 (7 bases). The sample consisted of peripheral blood. CDR3 loop: CASSAPGGRFGELFF. The DNA for the CDR3 is TGTGCCAGCAGCGCACCCGGGGGGCGCTTCGGGGAGCTGTTTTTT.